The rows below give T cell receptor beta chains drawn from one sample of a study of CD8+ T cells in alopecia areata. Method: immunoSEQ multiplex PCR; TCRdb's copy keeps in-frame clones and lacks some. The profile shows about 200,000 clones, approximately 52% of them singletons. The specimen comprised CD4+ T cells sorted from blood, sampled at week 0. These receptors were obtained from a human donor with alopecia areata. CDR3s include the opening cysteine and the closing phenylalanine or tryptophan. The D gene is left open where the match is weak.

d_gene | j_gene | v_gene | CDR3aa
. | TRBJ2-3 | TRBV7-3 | CASSFPPSTDTQYF
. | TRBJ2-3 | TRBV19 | CASSIQVRSTDTQYF
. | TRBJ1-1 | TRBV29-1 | CSVEGQGTNTEAFF
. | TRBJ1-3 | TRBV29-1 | CSVARQSGNTIYF
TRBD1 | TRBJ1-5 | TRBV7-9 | CASSSGTGSGGSNQPQHF
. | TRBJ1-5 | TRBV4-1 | CASSQDGRNQPQHF
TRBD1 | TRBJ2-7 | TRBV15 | CATSRGGDRTYEQYF
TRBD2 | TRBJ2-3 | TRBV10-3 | CANSGGDTQYF
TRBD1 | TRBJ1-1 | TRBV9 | CASSALDRGIDEAFF
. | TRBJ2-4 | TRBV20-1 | CSAKGDIQYF
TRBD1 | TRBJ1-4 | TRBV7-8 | CASSRTGYEKLFF
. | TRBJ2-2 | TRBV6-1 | CASSGYNTGELFF
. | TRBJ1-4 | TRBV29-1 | CSVTGFPATNEKLFF
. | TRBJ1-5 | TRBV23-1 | CASSRMNRDMGSINQPQHF
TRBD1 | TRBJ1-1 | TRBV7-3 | CASSPQGWDTEAFF
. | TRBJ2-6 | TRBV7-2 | CASSPRGGSGANVLTF
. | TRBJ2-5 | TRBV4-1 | CASSQKGTNQETQYF
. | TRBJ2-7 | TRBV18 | CASSPVGVSDEQYF
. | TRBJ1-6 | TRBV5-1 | CASSLSGLHNSPLHF
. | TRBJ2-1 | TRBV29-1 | CSVGLRGDSNEQFF
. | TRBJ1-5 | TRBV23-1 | CASSQSPWRGPGIYSNQPQHF
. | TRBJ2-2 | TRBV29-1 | CSVTGLRSNTGELFF
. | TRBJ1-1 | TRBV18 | CASSPPRGPDTEAFF
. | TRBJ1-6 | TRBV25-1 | CASSEGWARGNSPLHF
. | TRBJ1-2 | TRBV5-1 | CASSFQGPDGYTF
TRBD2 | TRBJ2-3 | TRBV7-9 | CASRLVGLAGSTDTQYF
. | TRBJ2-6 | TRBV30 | CAWSVGRAAGANVLTF
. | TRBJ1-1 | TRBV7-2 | CASSLEPRRDTEAFF
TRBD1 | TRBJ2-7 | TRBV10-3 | CAISASGTARYEQYF
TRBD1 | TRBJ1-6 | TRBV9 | CASSLRTGGNSPLHF
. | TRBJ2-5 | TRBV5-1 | CASSSPGREETQYF
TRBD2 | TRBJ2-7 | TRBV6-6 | CASSKTSGGPYEQYF
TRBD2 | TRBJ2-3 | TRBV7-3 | CASSNRAGGPSDTQYF
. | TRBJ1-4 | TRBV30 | CAWSVHQGNEKLFF
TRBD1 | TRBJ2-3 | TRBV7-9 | CASSGQGARGTQYF
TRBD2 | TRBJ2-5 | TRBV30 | CAWRLGLAGGRETQYF
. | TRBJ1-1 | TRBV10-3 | CAIRYSEGTSTEAFF
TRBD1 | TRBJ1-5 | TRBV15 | CATQYGAGGGNQPQHF
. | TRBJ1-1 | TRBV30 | CAWSGERGAEAFF
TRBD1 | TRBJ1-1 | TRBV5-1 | CASSTGTGGTEAFF
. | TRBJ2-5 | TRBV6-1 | CASSELGGQETQYF
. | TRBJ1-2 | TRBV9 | CASSVAVWSNYGYTF
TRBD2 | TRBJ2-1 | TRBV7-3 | CASSSPGLAGYNEQFF
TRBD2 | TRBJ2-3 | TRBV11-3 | CASSSGGALDHTDTQYF
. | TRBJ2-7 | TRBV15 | CATSREGSRTHPSYEQYF
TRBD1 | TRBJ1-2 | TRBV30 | CAWSLKGAKGYTF
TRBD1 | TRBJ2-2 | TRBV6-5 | CASSSLTGGNTGELFF
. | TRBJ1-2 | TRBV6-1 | CASSPGKDDGYTF
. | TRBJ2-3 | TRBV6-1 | CASSEGRVPDTQYF
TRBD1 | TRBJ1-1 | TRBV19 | CASSPGSTGVLNTEAFF
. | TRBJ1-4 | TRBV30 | CAWSVQGPIRKLFF